This T cell receptor beta chain is drawn from a study of cytomegalovirus exposure and HLA in healthy donors. Only in-frame clones appear in the TCRdb table, and some are missing; sequencing was by immunoSEQ multiplex PCR. Here the sample spans about 180,000 clones, roughly 85% being singletons. The CDR3 has 13 residues. In germline, CDR1 is SGHTA, CDR2 FQGNSA. With 3 bases clipped from V and 6 bases from J, the junction kept 2 bases outside the gene matches. Study-level findings and limits: Cytomegalovirus-associated status was assigned to some 160 TCR beta chains.

In the case of this clone: Its antigen is still unknown.

The TCR comes from a man between 18 and 35 years old in good health and CMV-seropositive. The sequenced sample consisted of PBMCs. This chain connects TRBV7-2 to TRBJ1-5; 7 bases line up with TRBD1. As DNA, the CDR3 is TGTGCCAGCAGCTTTCAGGGGGTTCAGCCCCAGCATTTT. Protein product: CASSFQGVQPQHF.